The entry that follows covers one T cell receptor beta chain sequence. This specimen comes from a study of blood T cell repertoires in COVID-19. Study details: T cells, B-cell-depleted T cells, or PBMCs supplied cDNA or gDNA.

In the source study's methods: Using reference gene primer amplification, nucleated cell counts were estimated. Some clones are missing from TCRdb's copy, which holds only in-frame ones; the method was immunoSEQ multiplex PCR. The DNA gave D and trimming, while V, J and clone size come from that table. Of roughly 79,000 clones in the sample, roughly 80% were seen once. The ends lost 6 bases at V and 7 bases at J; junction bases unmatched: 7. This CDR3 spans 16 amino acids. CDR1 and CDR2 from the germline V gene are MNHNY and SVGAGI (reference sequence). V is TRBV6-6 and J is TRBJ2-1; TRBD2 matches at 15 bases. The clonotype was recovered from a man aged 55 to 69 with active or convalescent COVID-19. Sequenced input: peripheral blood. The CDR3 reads CASSFGLAGGQNEQFF. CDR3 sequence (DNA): TGTGCCAGCAGCTTCGGACTAGCGGGGGGGCAGAATGAGCAGTTCTTC.